The TCR beta chain under discussion was sequenced for a study of CD8+CD57+ T cells in acquired aplastic anemia. Study details: Across the sorted CD4+ and CD8+ cells, DNA amounts averaged roughly 3 ug. Healthy donor CD4+ cell samples had a mean of about 11 million reads. Study-wide results and caveats: Patients and controls shared under 35 CD8+ CDR3 sequences, which appeared highly expressed in patients and within their immunodominant clones. For CD8+ Simpson's diversity, patients and controls showed no significant difference.

Genomic DNA templated the TCR beta VDJ and CDR3 profiling. TCRdb independently ran MiXCR on the reads; one entry per CDR3 protein. The sample gives around 140,000 distinct CDR3 sequences, 41% of which show up once; 8.4% is in the top ten. The germline gives CDR1 MNHNS, CDR2 SASEGT. The CDR3 is 15 residues long. Losses at the gene ends were 8 bases for V and 0 bases for J; bases not matched to a gene: 7. This clonotype was seen ten or more times. As yet, its antigen is unknown. This chain joins TRBV6-1 and TRBJ1-5, with 7 nucleotides matching TRBD1. The TCR was taken from a human donor in good health, serving as a control. Sequences were obtained from sorted CD4+, CD8+, or CD8+CD57+ T cells (not recorded which) from PBMCs. CDR3 DNA sequence: TGTGCCAGCGTGTGGACAGGCAATAGCAATCAGCCCCAGCATTTT. Amino acids: CASVWTGNSNQPQHF.